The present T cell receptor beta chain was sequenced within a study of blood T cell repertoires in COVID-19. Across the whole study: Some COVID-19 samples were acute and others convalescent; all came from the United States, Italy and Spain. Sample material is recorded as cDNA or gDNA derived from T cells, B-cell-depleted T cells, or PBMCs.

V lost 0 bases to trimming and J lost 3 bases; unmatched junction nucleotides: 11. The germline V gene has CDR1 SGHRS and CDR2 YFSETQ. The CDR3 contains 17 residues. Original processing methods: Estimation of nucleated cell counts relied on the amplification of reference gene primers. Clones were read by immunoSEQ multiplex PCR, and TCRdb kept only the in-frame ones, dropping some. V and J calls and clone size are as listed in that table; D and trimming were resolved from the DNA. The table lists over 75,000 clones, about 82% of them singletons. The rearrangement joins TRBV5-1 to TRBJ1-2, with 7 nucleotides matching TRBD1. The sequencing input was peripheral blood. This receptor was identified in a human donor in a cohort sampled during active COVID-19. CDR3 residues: CASSLVQGIRSDYGYTF. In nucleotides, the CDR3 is TGCGCCAGCAGCTTGGTACAGGGGATCCGCTCCGACTATGGCTACACCTTC.